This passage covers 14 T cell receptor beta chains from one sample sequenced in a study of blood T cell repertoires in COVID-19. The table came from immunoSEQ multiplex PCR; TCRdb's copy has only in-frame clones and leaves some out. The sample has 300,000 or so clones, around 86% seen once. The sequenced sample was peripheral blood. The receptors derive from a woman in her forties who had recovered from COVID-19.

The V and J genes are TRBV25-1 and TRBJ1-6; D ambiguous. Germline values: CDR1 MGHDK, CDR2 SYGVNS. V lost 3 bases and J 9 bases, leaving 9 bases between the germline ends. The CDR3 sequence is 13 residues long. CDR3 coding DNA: TGTGCCAGCAGTGATAAGGGAGTTTCACCCCTCCACTTT. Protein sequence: CASSDKGVSPLHF.

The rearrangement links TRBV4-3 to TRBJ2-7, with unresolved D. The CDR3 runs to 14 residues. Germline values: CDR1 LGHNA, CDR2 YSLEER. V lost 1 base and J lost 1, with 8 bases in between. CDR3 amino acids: CASSQGAVSYEQYF. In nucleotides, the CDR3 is TGCGCCAGCAGCCAAGGGGCAGTTTCCTACGAGCAGTACTTC.

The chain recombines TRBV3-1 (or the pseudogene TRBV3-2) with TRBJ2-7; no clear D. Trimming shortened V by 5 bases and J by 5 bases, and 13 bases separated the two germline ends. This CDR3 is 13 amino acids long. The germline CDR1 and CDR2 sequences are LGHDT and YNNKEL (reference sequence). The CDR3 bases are TGTGCCAGCAGCGAAAATCAGAAAAACGAGCAGTACTTC. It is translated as CASSENQKNEQYF.

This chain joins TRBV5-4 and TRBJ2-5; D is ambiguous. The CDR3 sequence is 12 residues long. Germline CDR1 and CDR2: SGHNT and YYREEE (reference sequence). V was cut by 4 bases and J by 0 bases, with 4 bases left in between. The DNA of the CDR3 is TGTGCCAGCAGCCTTCACCAAGAGACCCAGTACTTC. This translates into CASSLHQETQYF. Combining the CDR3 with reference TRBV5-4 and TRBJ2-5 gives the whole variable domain ETGVTQSPTHLIKTRGQQVTLRCSSQSGHNTVSWYQQALGQGPQFIFQYYREEENGRGNFPPRFSGLQFPNYSSELNVNALELDDSALYLCASSLHQETQYFGPGTRLLVL.

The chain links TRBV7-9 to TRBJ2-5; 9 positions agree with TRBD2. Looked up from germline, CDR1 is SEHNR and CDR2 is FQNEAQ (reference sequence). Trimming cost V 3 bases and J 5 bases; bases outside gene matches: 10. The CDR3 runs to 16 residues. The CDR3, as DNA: TGTGCCAGCAGCTTGGCCAGCGGGGGGCTCCTGGAGACCCAGTACTTC. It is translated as CASSLASGGLLETQYF.

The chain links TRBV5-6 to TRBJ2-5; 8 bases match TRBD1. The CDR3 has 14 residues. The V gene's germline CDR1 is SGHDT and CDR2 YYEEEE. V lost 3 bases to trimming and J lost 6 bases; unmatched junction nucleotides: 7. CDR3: CASSYVQGGQTQYF. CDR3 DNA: TGTGCCAGCAGCTACGTACAGGGGGGACAGACCCAGTACTTC.

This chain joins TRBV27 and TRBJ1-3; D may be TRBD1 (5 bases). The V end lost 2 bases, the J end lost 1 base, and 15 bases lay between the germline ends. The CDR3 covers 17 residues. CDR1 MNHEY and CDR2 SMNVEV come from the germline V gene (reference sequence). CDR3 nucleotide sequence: TGTGCCAGCAGTTTAGGCGGCCAGGGTTGGTCTGGAAACACCATATATTTT. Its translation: CASSLGGQGWSGNTIYF.

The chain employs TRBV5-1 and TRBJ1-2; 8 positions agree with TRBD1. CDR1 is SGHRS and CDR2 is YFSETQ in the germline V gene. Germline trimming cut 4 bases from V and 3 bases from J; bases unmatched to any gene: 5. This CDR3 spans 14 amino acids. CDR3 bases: TGCGCCAGCAGCCCCCTGGACAGGGACTATGGCTACACCTTC. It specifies CASSPLDRDYGYTF.

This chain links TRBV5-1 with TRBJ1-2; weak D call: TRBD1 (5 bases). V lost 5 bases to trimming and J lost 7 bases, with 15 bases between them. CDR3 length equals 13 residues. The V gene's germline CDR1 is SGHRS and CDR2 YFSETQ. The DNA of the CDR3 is TGCGCCAGCAGACGCGACGCAGGGTCTGGCTACACCTTC. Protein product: CASRRDAGSGYTF.

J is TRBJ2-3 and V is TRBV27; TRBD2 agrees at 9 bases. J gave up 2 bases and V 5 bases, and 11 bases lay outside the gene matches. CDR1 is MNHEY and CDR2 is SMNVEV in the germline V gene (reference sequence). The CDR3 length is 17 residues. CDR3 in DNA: TGTGCCAGCAGTCAAACATGGACTAGCGAGTCCACAGATACGCAGTATTTT. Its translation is CASSQTWTSESTDTQYF.

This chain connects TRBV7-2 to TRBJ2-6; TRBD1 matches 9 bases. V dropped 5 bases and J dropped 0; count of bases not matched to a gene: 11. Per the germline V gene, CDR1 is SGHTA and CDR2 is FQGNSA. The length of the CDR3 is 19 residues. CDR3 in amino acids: CASSARTGASGSGANVLTF. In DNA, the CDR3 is TGTGCCAGCAGCGCCCGGACAGGGGCTTCCGGCTCTGGGGCCAACGTCCTGACTTTC.

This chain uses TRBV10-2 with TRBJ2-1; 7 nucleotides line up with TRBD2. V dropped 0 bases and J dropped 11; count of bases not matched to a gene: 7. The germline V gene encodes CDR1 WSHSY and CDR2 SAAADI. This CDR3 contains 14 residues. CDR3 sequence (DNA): TGCGCCAGCAGTGAGTCGGTGGCTAGCGGACAGCAGTTCTTC. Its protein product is CASSESVASGQQFF.

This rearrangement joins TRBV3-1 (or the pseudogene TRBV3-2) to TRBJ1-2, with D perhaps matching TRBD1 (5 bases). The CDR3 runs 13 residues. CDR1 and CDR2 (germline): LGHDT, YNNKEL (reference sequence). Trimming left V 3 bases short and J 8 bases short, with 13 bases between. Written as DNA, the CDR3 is TGTGCCAGCAGCCAGGCTCAGGGAGGGGGCTACACCTTC. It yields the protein CASSQAQGGGYTF.

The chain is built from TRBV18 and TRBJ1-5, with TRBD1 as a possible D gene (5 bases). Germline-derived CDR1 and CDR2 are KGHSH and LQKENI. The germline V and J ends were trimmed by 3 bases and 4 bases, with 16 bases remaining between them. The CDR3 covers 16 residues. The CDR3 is CASSPTVGGANQPQHF. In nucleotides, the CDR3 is TGTGCCAGCTCACCCACCGTGGGGGGAGCGAATCAGCCCCAGCATTTT.